The 18 T cell receptor beta chains given below trace back to one sample, sequenced in a study of human T cells and chemical hapten exposure. TCRdb re-derived calls from the RACE reads in MiXCR, one entry per CDR3 protein. This table holds approximately 100,000 distinct CDR3 sequences, around 10% found once. The time point is: patch test 1, 2 weeks after DPC sensitization. Indicated treatment: therapeutic diphenylcyclopropenone sensitization with weekly scalp DPC. This specimen was whole blood, taken in connection with sensitization to the hapten diphenylcyclopropenone (DPC). The receptors stem from a woman aged 35 to 49 with alopecia areata. Some clones in this sample may be carry-over from other donors' samples.

This clonotype was seen a few times. The chain has TRBV28 and TRBJ2-2, with no clear D. The germline V and J ends were trimmed by 8 bases and 6 bases, with 10 bases remaining between them. The CDR3 is made up of 12 amino acids. Germline assignment: CDR1 MDHEN and CDR2 SYDVKM. The CDR3 nucleotides are TGTGCCAGCGTATCCAGGTCCGGGGAGCTGTTTTTT. Translation gives CASVSRSGELFF.

V and J are TRBV30 and TRBJ2-7; D is tentatively TRBD1 or TRBD2 (5 bases each). The CDR3 covers 15 residues. V was cut by 3 bases and J by 0 bases, with 15 bases left in between. In germline, CDR1 is GTSNPN, CDR2 SVGIG (reference sequence). The CDR3 DNA follows: TGTGCCTGGAGACTACCGGGACCATCCTCCTACGAGCAGTACTTC. Its translation is CAWRLPGPSSYEQYF.

This clonotype was observed many times. The chain has TRBV7-2 and TRBJ1-5, with D unresolved. Per the germline V gene, CDR1 is SGHTA and CDR2 is FQGNSA. The CDR3 spans 14 residues. Trimming pared 1 base from V and 3 bases from J, leaving 7 bases between. The CDR3 loop is CASSLERANQPQHF. DNA of the CDR3: TGTGCCAGCAGCTTAGAACGGGCCAATCAGCCCCAGCATTTT.

This chain joins TRBV6-5 and TRBJ2-1; D possibly corresponds to TRBD2 (6 bases). In germline, CDR1 is MNHEY, CDR2 SVGAGI. The CDR3 is 15 amino acids. V was pared by 5 bases and J by 3 bases, with 14 bases between. DNA for the CDR3: TGTGCCAGCAGTCCCGGGACTCTACGCTACAATGAGCAGTTCTTC. Translated: CASSPGTLRYNEQFF.

There are a few counts of this clonotype. The chain links TRBV28 to TRBJ2-5; D is uncertain. Per germline, CDR1 MDHEN and CDR2 SYDVKM. V was cut by 4 bases and J by 2 bases, with 11 bases left in between. The CDR3 totals 14 residues. The CDR3 bases are TGTGCCAGCAGTTCCTGGACGGAACAAGAGACCCAGTACTTC. Translated: CASSSWTEQETQYF. Combining the CDR3 with reference TRBV28 and TRBJ2-5 gives the whole variable domain DVKVTQSSRYLVKRTGEKVFLECVQDMDHENMFWYRQDPGLGLRLIYFSYDVKMKEKGDIPEGYSVSREKKERFSLILESASTNQTSMYLCASSSWTEQETQYFGPGTRLLVL.

This clonotype has a count of ten or more. The J gene is TRBJ1-1, the V gene TRBV19; D is possibly TRBD1 (5 bases). V lost 5 bases to trimming and J lost 0 bases, with 13 bases between them. There are 15 residues in the CDR3. Per the germline V gene, CDR1 is LNHDA and CDR2 is SQIVND (reference sequence). DNA for the CDR3: TGTGCCAGTAGTTATCGACAGACGTTGAACACTGAAGCTTTCTTT. Protein: CASSYRQTLNTEAFF.

This clonotype was counted many times. The chain is built from TRBV5-6 and TRBJ1-1; the D gene is possibly TRBD1 (5 bases). CDR3 size: 14 residues. Deletions cut 0 bases from V and 7 bases from J, with 13 bases between. CDR1 and CDR2 (germline): SGHDT, YYEEEE. In DNA form, the CDR3 reads TGTGCCAGCAGCTTGGAACGGGGCGCGGGTGAAGCTTTCTTT. Translated, it gives CASSLERGAGEAFF. Full variable domain (outside the CDR3, taken from reference TRBV5-6 and TRBJ1-1): DAGVTQSPTHLIKTRGQQVTLRCSPKSGHDTVSWYQQALGQGPQFIFQYYEEEERQRGNFPDRFSGHQFPNYSSELNVNALLLGDSALYLCASSLERGAGEAFFGQGTRLTVV.

This clonotype was seen ten or more times. V and J are TRBV29-1 and TRBJ2-5; 7 bases are a match to TRBD1. With 4 bases clipped from V and 4 bases from J, the junction kept 3 bases outside the gene matches. This CDR3 contains 12 residues. Per the germline V gene, CDR1 is SQVTM and CDR2 is ANQGSEA. CDR3 in DNA: TGCAGCGTTGTGGCAGGGGGAGAGACCCAGTACTTC. It is translated as CSVVAGGETQYF.

This clonotype was observed at least ten times. The V and J genes are TRBV7-2 and TRBJ1-1; 7 bases agree with TRBD1. Per germline, CDR1 SGHTA and CDR2 FQGNSA. V lost 3 bases to trimming and J lost 1 base; unmatched junction nucleotides: 2. The CDR3 length is 14 residues. The DNA for the CDR3 is TGTGCCAGCAGCTTCCGGACAGGGAACACTGAAGCTTTCTTT. Protein: CASSFRTGNTEAFF.

This clonotype was seen ten or more times. The chain couples TRBV4-2 to TRBJ2-1; 7 bases fit TRBD1. There are 15 residues in the CDR3. Germline-derived CDR1 and CDR2 are LGHNA and YNFKEQ. V was pared by 4 bases and J by 3 bases, with 6 bases of the junction left unmatched. The CDR3 sequence: CASSRGTDFYNEQFF. Here the CDR3 DNA reads TGTGCCAGCAGCCGAGGGACAGACTTCTACAATGAGCAGTTCTTC.

The chain combines TRBV6-5 with TRBJ1-6; TRBD1 aligns across 7 bases. The trim removed 6 bases at V and 7 bases at J, leaving 15 bases unmatched. This CDR3 is 17 amino acids long. CDR1 is MNHEY, CDR2 SVGAGI, per germline. CDR3 nucleotide sequence: TGTGCCAGCAGCTCAAAGCCCCTTGGACAGGCAAATTCACCCCTCCACTTT. Translation: CASSSKPLGQANSPLHF.

The genes are TRBV29-1 and TRBJ2-7, with D perhaps matching TRBD1 (6 bases). The germline V and J ends were trimmed by 4 bases and 0 bases, with 16 bases remaining between them. Germline assignment: CDR1 SQVTM and CDR2 ANQGSEA. The CDR3 covers 15 residues. CDR3: CSVGDPGRGSYEQYF. CDR3 nucleotides: TGCAGCGTTGGGGACCCCGGCAGGGGCTCCTACGAGCAGTACTTC.

This clonotype was seen a handful of times. This chain joins TRBV3-1 and TRBJ2-3; 8 bases fit TRBD2. Germline V gives CDR1 LGHDT, CDR2 YNNKEL (reference sequence). The CDR3 is made up of 18 amino acids. J lost 2 bases, V lost 0 bases, and 10 bases had no gene match. CDR3 region: CASSQESGSFPLTDTQYF. In nucleotides, the CDR3 is TGTGCCAGCAGCCAAGAGAGCGGGAGTTTTCCCCTCACAGATACGCAGTATTTT.

In its sample, this clonotype was seen many times. This chain's CDR3 is CASSQGTGAMGTEAFF. The CDR3, as DNA: TGTGCCAGCAGCCAAGGGACAGGGGCAATGGGCACTGAAGCTTTCTTT. The chain recombines TRBV14 with TRBJ1-1, with 9 bases matching TRBD1. The germline gives CDR1 SGHDN, CDR2 FVKESK. The CDR3 extends over 16 amino acids. Trimming at V came to 1 base and at J to 4 bases, leaving 7 bases not matched to a gene.

The rearrangement links TRBV2 to TRBJ2-3; maybe TRBD1 (5 bases). V was pared by 5 bases and J by 6 bases, with 6 bases between. This CDR3 comprises 11 residues. In germline, CDR1 is SNHLY, CDR2 FYNNEI. In DNA form, the CDR3 reads TGTGCCAGCAGTAACAGGGATACGCAGTATTTT. It codes for CASSNRDTQYF.

The rearrangement links TRBV14 to TRBJ1-1; 8 nucleotides match TRBD1. V lost 4 bases, J lost 6 bases, and 4 bases stayed unmatched. The CDR3 covers 13 residues. Germline-derived CDR1 and CDR2 are SGHDN and FVKESK. CDR3 sequence: CASSLRGQAEAFF. The CDR3 DNA follows: TGTGCCAGCAGCCTCAGGGGGCAGGCTGAAGCTTTCTTT.

Only a few counts were recorded for this clonotype. The chain has TRBV4-3 and TRBJ1-1; the D is unclear. Trimming removed 0 bases from V and 1 base from J, with 9 bases in between. The CDR3 runs 15 residues. In germline, CDR1 is LGHNA, CDR2 YSLEER. The CDR3 nucleotides are TGCGCCAGCAGCCAAGACCCCAATGGGAACACTGAAGCTTTCTTT. Translation gives CASSQDPNGNTEAFF.

CDR3 bases: TGTGCCAGCAGTTACGCCCGGGACAGAAAAAATCAGCCCCAGCATTTT. Its translation is CASSYARDRKNQPQHF. This chain links TRBV6-2 or TRBV6-3 with TRBJ1-5; 7 nucleotides agree with TRBD1. V was clipped by 2 bases and J by 4 bases; unmatched bases: 8. The CDR3 contains 16 residues. Germline V CDR1 and CDR2: MNHEY, SVGEGT.